Described below is a single T cell receptor beta chain sequence and its context. Its antigen is unknown. The CDR3 runs to 11 residues. Germline CDR1 is SQVTM and CDR2 is ANQGSEA. Deletions cut 4 bases from V and 2 bases from J, with 3 bases between. The sample is drawn from a study of graft-versus-host responses after intestinal transplantation. The overall study: Every recipient had anti-thymocyte globulin induction and roughly 3 years of tacrolimus plus steroids.

Measured with immunoSEQ multiplex PCR; TCRdb has only the in-frame clones, and not every one. The table has under 100,000 clones, 85% to 95% seen once; the top ten hold 1.1%. Points from the study as a whole: Present in recipient marrow, GvH clones included some that appeared first in ileum or blood. Researchers found peak circulating GvH clone levels linked to early post-transplant HvG declines. Allografts of one patient group, those with graft-donor T cell macrochimerism, had high graft-versus-host to host-versus-graft clonal ratios.

The sequencing here drew on unstimulated CD8+ T cells sorted from spleen or lymph node cells, taken before transplant. The TCR comes from a human donor who was the organ donor for an intestinal transplant. J is TRBJ1-3 and V is TRBV29-1; D remains unclear. This chain's CDR3 is CSVVTGNTIYF. The CDR3 nucleotides are TGCAGCGTTGTAACTGGAAACACCATATATTTT.